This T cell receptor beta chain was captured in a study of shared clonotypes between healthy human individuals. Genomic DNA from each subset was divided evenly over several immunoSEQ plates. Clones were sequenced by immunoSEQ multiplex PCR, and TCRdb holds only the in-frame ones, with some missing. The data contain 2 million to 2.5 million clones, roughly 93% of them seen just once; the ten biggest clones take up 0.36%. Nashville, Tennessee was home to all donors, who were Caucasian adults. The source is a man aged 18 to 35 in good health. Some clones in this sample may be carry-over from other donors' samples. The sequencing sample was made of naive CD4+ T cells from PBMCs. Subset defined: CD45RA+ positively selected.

The CDR3 reads CASSFMYTQYF. DNA for the CDR3: TGTGCCAGCAGTTTTATGTATACGCAGTATTTT. The chain has TRBV6-6 and TRBJ2-3; the D is unclear. Germline CDR1 MNHNY, CDR2 SVGAGI (reference sequence). Trimming took off 4 bases at V and 7 bases at J, with 6 bases between the two ends. This CDR3 has 11 amino acids.